The T cell receptor (beta chain) described here comes from a study of stem cell transplantation in POMP-related autoinflammatory disease. Background on the study: After transplant, neutrophils and platelets showed 100% graft donor chimerism through one year. Study-wide results and caveats: Patients with PRAID showed a restricted number of unique TRB V-J gene pairings. PRAID patients trended toward lower TRB diversity and higher clonality in all analyzed T-cell subsets.

The protocol was immunoSEQ multiplex PCR, while the TCRdb copy is restricted to in-frame clones and leaves out a portion. The table includes 68,000 or so clones, approximately 91% detected once. The length of the CDR3 is 16 residues. Per germline, CDR1 MNHEY and CDR2 SVGAGI. V was shortened by 4 bases and J by 0 bases, with 13 bases between the two germline ends. On this clone itself: Antigen specificity is unknown.

The sequencing here drew on CD4+ T cells from PBMCs, taken after stem cell transplantation. The chain carries TRBV6-5 and TRBJ1-5, with a weak D call TRBD1 (6 bases). The source of this sequence is a human patient with POMP-related autoinflammation and immune dysregulation (PRAID). Some T cells here may be from the graft donor. The CDR3, as DNA: TGTGCCAGCAGTTCTTTAAGGGGGGGTAGCAATCAGCCCCAGCATTTT. As protein: CASSSLRGGSNQPQHF.